This T cell receptor (beta chain) derives from a study of response to subunit inactivated influenza vaccine. Each CDR3 protein is one row after TCRdb ran MiXCR on the RT-PCR reads. The sample includes over 650,000 distinct CDR3 sequences, 15% to 20% of them seen just once. V gave up 3 bases and J gave up 5 bases, with 7 bases separating them. CDR1 and CDR2 from the germline V gene are WNHNN and SYGVQD (reference sequence). There are 13 residues in the CDR3. The input for sequencing was PBMCs from blood, taken roughly 5 days after vaccination. V gene TRBV10-1 combines with J gene TRBJ2-2; D is uncertain. The source of this sequence is a man aged 50 to 59 who received an inactivated influenza vaccine. Here the CDR3 reads CASSDRSTGELFF. In DNA, the CDR3 is TGCGCCAGCAGTGATAGATCTACCGGGGAGCTGTTTTTT.